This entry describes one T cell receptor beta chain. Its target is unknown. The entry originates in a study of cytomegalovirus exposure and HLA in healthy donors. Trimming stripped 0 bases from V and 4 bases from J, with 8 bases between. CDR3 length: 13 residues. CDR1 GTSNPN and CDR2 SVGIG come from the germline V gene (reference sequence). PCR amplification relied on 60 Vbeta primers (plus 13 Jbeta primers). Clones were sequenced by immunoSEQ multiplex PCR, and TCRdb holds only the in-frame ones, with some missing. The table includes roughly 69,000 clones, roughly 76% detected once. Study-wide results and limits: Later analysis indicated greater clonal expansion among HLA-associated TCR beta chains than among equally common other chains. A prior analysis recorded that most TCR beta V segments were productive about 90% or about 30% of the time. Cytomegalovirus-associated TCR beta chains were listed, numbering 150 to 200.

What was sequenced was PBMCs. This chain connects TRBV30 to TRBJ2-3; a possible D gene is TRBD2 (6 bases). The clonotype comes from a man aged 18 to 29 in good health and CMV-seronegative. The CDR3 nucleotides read TGTGCCTGGAGTGTGTCGGGGGCAGATACGCAGTATTTT. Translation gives CAWSVSGADTQYF.